The 27 T cell receptor beta chains below come from one sample, sequenced in a study of blood T cells in healthy people across ages. Primed by a sample-barcoded 5' primer and a J-beta primer mix, a second PCR proceeded for roughly 6 to 12 cycles. TCRdb re-analysed the 5' RACE reads in MiXCR, keeping a single row per CDR3 protein. Among about 2 million distinct CDR3 sequences, less than 50% were seen once, and the ten largest hold more than 2%. The specimen sequenced was blood. The receptors stem from a woman between 35 and 50 years old in good health.

This clonotype was counted between two and nine times. CDR3 protein: CSARDYDRGGAETQYF. The CDR3 DNA sequence: TGCAGTGCTAGGGATTACGACAGGGGTGGGGCGGAGACCCAGTACTTC. This chain connects TRBV20-1 to TRBJ2-5, with 8 bases matching TRBD1. Germline V CDR1 and CDR2: DFQATT, SNEGSKA (reference sequence). Trimming removed 3 bases from V and 5 bases from J; junction bases left unmatched: 14. This CDR3 comprises 16 residues.

This chain links TRBV28 with TRBJ2-7; the D gene is possibly TRBD2 (6 bases). The CDR3 has 15 amino acids. Trimming shortened V by 4 bases and J by 0 bases, and 13 bases separated the two germline ends. Germline CDR1 is MDHEN and CDR2 is SYDVKM. The CDR3 protein is CASSSPSGVSYEQYF. CDR3 DNA: TGTGCCAGCAGTTCCCCCTCGGGGGTCTCCTACGAGCAGTACTTC.

V usage is TRBV20-1 and J usage is TRBJ1-6, with a weak D call TRBD1 (5 bases). This CDR3 is 15 amino acids long. The V end was cut by 6 bases, the J end by 9 bases, with 21 bases between. Germline V CDR1 and CDR2: DFQATT, SNEGSKA (reference sequence). CDR3 DNA sequence: TGCAGTGCCACCCCCCAGAGAGCTGGGACTTCACCCCTCCACTTT. As protein: CSATPQRAGTSPLHF.

The V call is TRBV7-8, the J call TRBJ2-1; TRBD2 matches 12 bases. The DNA end is a closer match to TRBJ2-7, so the J assignment may be wrong. The germline V gene has CDR1 SGHVS and CDR2 FQNEAQ. The CDR3 has 17 amino acids. CDR3 sequence (DNA): TGTGCCAGCAGCCAAAGACTAGCGGGGGCCCAATACAATGAGCAGTACTTC. Amino acids: CASSQRLAGAQYNEQYF.

J is TRBJ2-5 and V is TRBV27; D is unclear. The V and J ends lost 2 bases and 1 base respectively, with 8 bases between them. CDR1 and CDR2 (germline): MNHEY, SMNVEV (reference sequence). This CDR3 has 14 amino acids. For the CDR3, the DNA is TGTGCCAGCAGTTTACACCAGCTCCAAGAGACCCAGTACTTC. Its protein is CASSLHQLQETQYF.

CDR3 bases: TGCAGTGCTAGCGAGACTAGACATAGAGGGGAGACCCAGTACTTC. Translating it yields CSASETRHRGETQYF. The V call is TRBV20-1, the J call TRBJ2-5; D possibly corresponds to TRBD2 (6 bases). CDR3 length: 15 residues. Trimming took off 3 bases at V and 5 bases at J, with 19 bases between the two ends. The germline gives CDR1 DFQATT, CDR2 SNEGSKA (reference sequence).

The rearrangement joins TRBV27 to TRBJ1-2; D is possibly TRBD1 (6 bases). The V and J ends lost 4 bases and 0 bases respectively, with 12 bases between them. Germline V gene data show CDR1 as MNHEY and CDR2 as SMNVEV (reference sequence). This CDR3 has 15 residues. The CDR3 region is CASSYSGATNYGYTF. The CDR3 DNA is TGTGCCAGCAGTTACTCAGGGGCTACTAACTATGGCTACACCTTC.

Comment on this clonotype: A read error may produce the germline difference seen at one junction end. The CDR3: CASSQDRKGSGGANVLTF. The CDR3, as DNA: TGTGCCAGCAGTCAAGATCGGAAGGGATCGGGAGGGGCCAACGTCCTGACTTTC. The rearrangement uses TRBV14 and TRBJ2-6; D may be TRBD2 (5 bases). Germline V gene lookup returns CDR1 SGHDN and CDR2 FVKESK. This CDR3 comprises 18 residues. Supplemented by reference TRBV14 and TRBJ2-6, the full variable domain reads EAGVTQFPSHSVIEKGQTVTLRCDPISGHDNLYWYRRVMGKEIKFLLHFVKESKQDESGMPNNRFLAERTGGTYSTLKVQPAELEDSGVYFCASSQDRKGSGGANVLTFGAGSRLTVL.

V and J are TRBV15 and TRBJ1-2; TRBD1 might be the D (6 bases). CDR1 is LNHNV and CDR2 is YYDKDF in the germline V gene (reference sequence). V was trimmed by 5 bases and J by 3 bases, leaving 13 bases between them. This CDR3 has 14 amino acids. CDR3 DNA: TGTGCCACCAGCTGGGCAGGGGAGGACTATGGCTACACCTTC. Its protein product is CATSWAGEDYGYTF.

The V gene is TRBV28, the J gene TRBJ2-5; no clear D. This CDR3 region has 13 residues. With 3 bases removed from V and 11 bases from J, the gap between germline ends came to 16 bases. Looked up from germline, CDR1 is MDHEN and CDR2 is SYDVKM. The chain's CDR3 is CASSFGSGVEQYF. The DNA of the CDR3 is TGTGCCAGCAGTTTCGGATCCGGAGTGGAGCAGTACTTC. Full variable domain (rest looked up from reference TRBV28 and TRBJ2-5): DVKVTQSSRYLVKRTGEKVFLECVQDMDHENMFWYRQDPGLGLRLIYFSYDVKMKEKGDIPEGYSVSREKKERFSLILESASTNQTSMYLCASSFGSGVEQYFGPGTRLLVL.

J is TRBJ2-1 and V is TRBV4-2; D is tentatively TRBD1 or TRBD2 (5 bases each). Germline V gene data show CDR1 as LGHNA and CDR2 as YNFKEQ. Trimming left V 1 base short and J 2 bases short, with 12 bases between. The CDR3 contains 16 residues. CDR3 residues: CASSQGTGTTYNEQFF. The DNA for the CDR3 is TGTGCCAGCAGCCAAGGGACCGGGACGACCTACAATGAGCAGTTCTTC.

The chain has TRBV3-1 and TRBJ2-3; D is uncertain. Germline loops: CDR1 LGHDT, CDR2 YNNKEL (reference sequence). Trimming stripped 0 bases from V and 2 bases from J, with 6 bases between. The CDR3 loop spans 14 amino acids. Written as DNA, the CDR3 is TGTGCCAGCAGCCAAGACGCAAACACAGATACGCAGTATTTT. Its protein is CASSQDANTDTQYF.

This clonotype came up once. This chain joins TRBV7-9 and TRBJ2-3; 11 bases are shared with TRBD2. The length of the CDR3 is 18 residues. V lost 5 bases and J lost 2; bases outside the gene matches: 12. CDR1 is SEHNR, CDR2 FQNEAQ, per germline (reference sequence). The chain's CDR3 is CASSQLAGEKYPTDTQYF. DNA for the CDR3: TGTGCCAGCAGCCAACTAGCGGGGGAAAAGTACCCCACAGATACGCAGTATTTT.

The V call is TRBV28, the J call TRBJ2-7, with TRBD2 matching over 8 bases. CDR3 length: 11 residues. Germline V lookup: CDR1 MDHEN, CDR2 SYDVKM. V dropped 5 bases and J dropped 9; count of bases not matched to a gene: 3. The CDR3 here is CASSDGTRQYF. The CDR3 DNA follows: TGTGCCAGCAGTGACGGGACTAGGCAGTACTTC.

This chain connects TRBV6-5 to TRBJ2-1; 7 bases line up with TRBD1. The ends lost 0 bases at V and 6 bases at J; junction bases unmatched: 17. The CDR3 is 19 residues long. The germline V gene has CDR1 MNHEY and CDR2 SVGAGI. The CDR3 region has the DNA TGTGCCAGCAGTTACTCTATTCTTTTTTACGACAGGGCTCCCAATGAGCAGTTCTTC. Amino acids: CASSYSILFYDRAPNEQFF.

The CDR3 coding sequence is TGCAGTGCTAGAGTCCCAGGCCACTACGAGCAGTACTTC. Translating gives CSARVPGHYEQYF. This chain connects TRBV20-1 to TRBJ2-7; unclear D gene. Trimming took off 1 base at V and 3 bases at J, with 10 bases between the two ends. The length of the CDR3 is 13 residues. The germline CDR1 and CDR2 sequences are DFQATT and SNEGSKA (reference sequence).

This chain uses TRBV7-2 with TRBJ2-5; TRBD2 matches 16 bases. The CDR3 has 18 residues. CDR1 is SGHTA and CDR2 is FQGNSA in the germline V gene. J was trimmed by 11 bases and V by 3 bases; bases with no gene match: 15. The CDR3 protein is CASSFRGTSGGAGNEQYF. The CDR3 DNA reads as TGTGCCAGCAGCTTCCGCGGGACTAGCGGGGGGGCGGGTAATGAGCAGTACTTC.

This clonotype was detected only once. The rearrangement links TRBV4-1 to TRBJ2-5, with TRBD1 matching over 9 bases. The CDR3 consists of 16 residues. The germline V gene encodes CDR1 MGHRA and CDR2 YSYEKL. V shed 4 bases, J shed 1 base, and the junction held 7 bases outside the gene matches. This CDR3 reads CASSPQTGGVQETQYF. Here the CDR3 DNA reads TGCGCCAGCAGCCCACAGACAGGGGGGGTCCAAGAGACCCAGTACTTC.

DNA of the CDR3: TGTGCCAGCAGCTTAGCTCTAGCGGGGGCATACACAGATACGCAGTATTTT. Its protein is CASSLALAGAYTDTQYF. The chain has TRBV7-2 and TRBJ2-3; 10 bases align to TRBD2. V lost 0 bases to trimming and J lost 2 bases; unmatched junction nucleotides: 5. The CDR3 has 17 amino acids. Germline loops: CDR1 SGHTA, CDR2 FQGNSA.

This clonotype turned up a few times. This sequence joins TRBV24-1 and TRBJ2-1, with TRBD1 identical over 9 bases. V was clipped by 4 bases and J by 7 bases; unmatched bases: 10. CDR1 is KGHDR and CDR2 is SFDVKD in the germline V gene. CDR3 length: 16 amino acids. For the CDR3, the DNA is TGTGCCACCAGTGACCGGGGACAGGGTCTAGGGAATGAGCAGTTCTTC. Encoded protein: CATSDRGQGLGNEQFF.

The chain joins TRBV7-2 to TRBJ2-1; TRBD2 matches 14 bases. The germline V gene encodes CDR1 SGHTA and CDR2 FQGNSA. With V trimmed by 5 bases and J by 8 bases, 8 bases remained unmatched. This CDR3 contains 16 residues. CDR3 amino acids: CASSRTSGGPRHEQFF. The CDR3 coding sequence is TGTGCCAGCAGCCGGACTAGCGGGGGGCCTCGCCATGAGCAGTTCTTC.

The chain uses TRBV7-8 and TRBJ2-6; TRBD1 agrees at 9 bases. The germline V gene encodes CDR1 SGHVS and CDR2 FQNEAQ. CDR3 length: 19 residues. V lost 4 bases, J lost 4 bases, and 14 bases stayed unmatched. In nucleotides, the CDR3 is TGTGCCAGCAGCTCACCGGGACAGGGACGAGGTGGCGGGGCCAACGTCCTGACTTTC. Translating it yields CASSSPGQGRGGGANVLTF. The variable domain in full, completed from reference TRBV7-8 and TRBJ2-6, reads GAGVSQSPRYKVAKRGQDVALRCDPISGHVSLFWYQQALGQGPEFLTYFQNEAQLDKSGLPSDRFFAERPEGSVSTLKIQRTQQEDSAVYLCASSSPGQGRGGGANVLTFGAGSRLTVL.

The V gene is TRBV7-3, the J gene TRBJ2-3, with D maybe TRBD2 (6 bases). The CDR3 spans 16 residues. Trimming removed 5 bases from V and 3 bases from J, with 18 bases in between. Germline loops: CDR1 SGHTA, CDR2 FQGTGA. CDR3 in DNA: TGTGCCAGCAGCCTCACCCGGGCAGGGAGGACAGATACGCAGTATTTT. It codes for CASSLTRAGRTDTQYF.

The chain employs TRBV7-9 and TRBJ2-7, with 8 bases identical to TRBD2. This CDR3 spans 17 amino acids. Germline V gives CDR1 SEHNR, CDR2 FQNEAQ (reference sequence). V shed 6 bases and J 7 bases; nucleotides not matched to a gene: 20. The DNA of the CDR3 is TGTGCCAGCAGTCAACCTGTTAGCGGGGTCTCCTACAATGAGCAGTACTTC. Residues: CASSQPVSGVSYNEQYF. The full variable domain, rest sourced from reference TRBV7-9 and TRBJ2-7, is DTGVSQNPRHKITKRGQNVTFRCDPISEHNRLYWYRQTLGQGPEFLTYFQNEAQLEKSRLLSDRFSAERPKGSFSTLEIQRTEQGDSAMYLCASSQPVSGVSYNEQYFGPGTRLTVT.

The chain has TRBV6-2 or TRBV6-3 and TRBJ2-5, with D unclear. The J call may not be correct, given that the DNA end is closer to TRBJ2-4. Per the germline V gene, CDR1 is MNHEY and CDR2 is SVGEGT. The CDR3 extends over 17 amino acids. In DNA form, the CDR3 reads TGTGCCAGCAGTTACTCGATTGTTAGGGTGGAGTTCAGCATTCAGTACTTC. Residues: CASSYSIVRVEFSIQYF.

A few counts support this clonotype. The gene calls are TRBV7-2 and TRBJ2-3; 7 nucleotides line up with TRBD2. Germline assignment: CDR1 SGHTA and CDR2 FQGNSA. The CDR3 length is 15 residues. V shed 0 bases and J 7 bases; nucleotides not matched to a gene: 7. The CDR3 protein is CASSLAGLAAYTQYF. The CDR3 DNA follows: TGTGCCAGCAGCTTAGCTGGGCTAGCGGCCTATACGCAGTATTTT.

The chain uses TRBV5-4 and TRBJ2-4; maybe TRBD1 (7 bases). Germline V gene sequence: CDR1 SGHNT, CDR2 YYREEE (reference sequence). Trimming left V 6 bases short and J 9 bases short, with 19 bases between. CDR3 length: 14 amino acids. This chain's CDR3 is CASTMTGRGAIQYF. The DNA of the CDR3 is TGTGCCAGCACCATGACCGGCAGGGGGGCCATTCAGTACTTC. Supplemented by reference TRBV5-4 and TRBJ2-4, the full variable domain reads ETGVTQSPTHLIKTRGQQVTLRCSSQSGHNTVSWYQQALGQGPQFIFQYYREEENGRGNFPPRFSGLQFPNYSSELNVNALELDDSALYLCASTMTGRGAIQYFGAGTRLSVL.